This T cell receptor beta chain was documented in a study of blood T cell repertoires in COVID-19. Produced via immunoSEQ multiplex PCR; TCRdb's table is partial and in-frame only. This sample yields around 130,000 clones, of which just under 90% are seen a single time; more than 9.5% belongs to the top ten. This CDR3 has 12 residues. Germline V lookup: CDR1 SQVTM, CDR2 ANQGSEA. V was pared by 7 bases and J by 3 bases, with 12 bases between. This sequence originates from a woman aged 80 or older with acute or convalescent COVID-19. Source material: peripheral blood. The rearrangement uses TRBV29-1 and TRBJ1-1; D not resolved. CDR3 coding DNA: TGCAGCGGTGAGCACATCTACACTGAAGCTTTCTTT. Translating gives CSGEHIYTEAFF.